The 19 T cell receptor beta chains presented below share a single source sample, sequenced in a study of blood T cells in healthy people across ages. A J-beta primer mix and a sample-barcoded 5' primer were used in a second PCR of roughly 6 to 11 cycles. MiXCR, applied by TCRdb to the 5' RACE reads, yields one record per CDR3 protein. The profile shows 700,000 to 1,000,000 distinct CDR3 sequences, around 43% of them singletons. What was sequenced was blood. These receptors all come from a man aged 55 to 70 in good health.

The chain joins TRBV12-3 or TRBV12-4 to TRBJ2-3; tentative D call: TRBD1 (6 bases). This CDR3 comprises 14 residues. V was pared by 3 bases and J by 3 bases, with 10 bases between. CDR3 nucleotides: TGTGCCAGCAGTTTTCGTAGGGGGACAGATACGCAGTATTTT. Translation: CASSFRRGTDTQYF.

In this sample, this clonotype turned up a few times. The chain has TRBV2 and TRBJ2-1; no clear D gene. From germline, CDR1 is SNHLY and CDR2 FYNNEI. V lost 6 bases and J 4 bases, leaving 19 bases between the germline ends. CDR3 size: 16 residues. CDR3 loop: CASRTPFGFFYNEQFF. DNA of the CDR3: TGTGCCAGCAGGACCCCGTTCGGGTTTTTTTACAATGAGCAGTTCTTC.

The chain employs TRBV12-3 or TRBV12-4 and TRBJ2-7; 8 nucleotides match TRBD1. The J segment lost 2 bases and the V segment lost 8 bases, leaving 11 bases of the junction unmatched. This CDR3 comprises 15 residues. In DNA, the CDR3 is TGTGCCAGCGGGTCCTCGGACAGGGTTCCCTACGAGCAGTACTTC. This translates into CASGSSDRVPYEQYF.

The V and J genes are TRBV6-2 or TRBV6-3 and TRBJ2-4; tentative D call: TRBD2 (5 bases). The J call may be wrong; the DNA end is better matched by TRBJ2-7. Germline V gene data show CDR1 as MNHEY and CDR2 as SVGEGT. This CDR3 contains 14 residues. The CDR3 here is CASSYLSGVHEQYF. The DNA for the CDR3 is TGTGCCAGCAGTTACCTGTCCGGGGTCCACGAGCAGTACTTC.

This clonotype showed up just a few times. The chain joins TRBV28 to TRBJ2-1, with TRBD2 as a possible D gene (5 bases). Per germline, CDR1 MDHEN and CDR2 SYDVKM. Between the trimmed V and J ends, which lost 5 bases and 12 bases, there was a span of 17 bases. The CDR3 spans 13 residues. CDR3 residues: CASSPDSYEGQFF. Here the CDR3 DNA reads TGTGCCAGCAGTCCCGACTCCTACGAGGGGCAGTTCTTC.

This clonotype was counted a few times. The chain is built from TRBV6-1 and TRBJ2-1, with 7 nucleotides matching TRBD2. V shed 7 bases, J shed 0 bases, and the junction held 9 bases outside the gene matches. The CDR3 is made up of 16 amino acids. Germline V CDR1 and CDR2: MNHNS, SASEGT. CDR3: CASIETAGDSYNEQFF. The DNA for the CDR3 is TGTGCCAGCATTGAGACCGCGGGGGACTCCTACAATGAGCAGTTCTTC.

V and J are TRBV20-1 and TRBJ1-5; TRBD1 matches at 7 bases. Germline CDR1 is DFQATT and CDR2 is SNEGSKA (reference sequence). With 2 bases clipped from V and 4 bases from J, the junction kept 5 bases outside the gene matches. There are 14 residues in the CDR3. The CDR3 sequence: CSARKGQLNQPQHF. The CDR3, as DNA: TGCAGTGCTAGAAAGGGACAGTTGAATCAGCCCCAGCATTTT.

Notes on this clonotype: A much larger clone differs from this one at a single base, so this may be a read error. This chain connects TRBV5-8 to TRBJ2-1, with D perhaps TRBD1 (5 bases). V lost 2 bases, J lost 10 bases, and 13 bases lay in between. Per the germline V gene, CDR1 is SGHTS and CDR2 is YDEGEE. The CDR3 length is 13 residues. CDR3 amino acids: CASSFNGQYEQFF. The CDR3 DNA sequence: TGTGCCAGCAGCTTTAATGGACAATACGAGCAGTTCTTC.

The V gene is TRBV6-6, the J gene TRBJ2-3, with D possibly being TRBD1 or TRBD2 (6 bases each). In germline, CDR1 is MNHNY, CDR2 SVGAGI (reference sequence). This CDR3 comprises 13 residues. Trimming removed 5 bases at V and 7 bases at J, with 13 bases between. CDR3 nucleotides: TGTGCCAGCAGTCTTGAGGGGGGTAATACGCAGTATTTT. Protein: CASSLEGGNTQYF.

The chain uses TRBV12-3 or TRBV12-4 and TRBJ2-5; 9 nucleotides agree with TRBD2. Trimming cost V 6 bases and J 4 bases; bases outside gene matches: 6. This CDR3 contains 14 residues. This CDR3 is CASRASGIRETQYF. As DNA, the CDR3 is TGTGCCAGCAGGGCTAGCGGGATAAGAGAGACCCAGTACTTC.

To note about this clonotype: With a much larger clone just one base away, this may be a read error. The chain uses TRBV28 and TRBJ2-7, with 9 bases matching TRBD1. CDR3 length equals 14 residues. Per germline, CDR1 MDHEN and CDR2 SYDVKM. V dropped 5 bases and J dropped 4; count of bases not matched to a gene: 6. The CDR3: CASSVGTGLYEQYF. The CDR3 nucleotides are TGTGCCAGCAGTGTGGGGACAGGGTTATACGAGCAGTACTTC.

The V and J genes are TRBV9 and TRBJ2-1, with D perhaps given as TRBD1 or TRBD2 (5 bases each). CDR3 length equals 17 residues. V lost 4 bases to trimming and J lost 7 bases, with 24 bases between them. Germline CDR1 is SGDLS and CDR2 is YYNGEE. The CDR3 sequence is CASSPSPLGRGGNEQFF. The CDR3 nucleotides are TGTGCCAGCAGCCCTAGCCCCTTGGGGCGCGGTGGGAATGAGCAGTTCTTC. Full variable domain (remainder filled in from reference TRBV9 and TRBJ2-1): DSGVTQTPKHLITATGQRVTLRCSPRSGDLSVYWYQQSLDQGLQFLIQYYNGEERAKGNILERFSAQQFPDLHSELNLSSLELGDSALYFCASSPSPLGRGGNEQFFGPGTRLTVL.

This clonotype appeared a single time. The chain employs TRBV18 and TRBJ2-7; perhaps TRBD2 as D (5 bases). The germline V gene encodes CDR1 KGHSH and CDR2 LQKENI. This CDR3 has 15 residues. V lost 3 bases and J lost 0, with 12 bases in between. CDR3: CASSPGEGSSYEQYF. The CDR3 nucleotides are TGTGCCAGCTCACCTGGGGAAGGGAGCTCCTACGAGCAGTACTTC.

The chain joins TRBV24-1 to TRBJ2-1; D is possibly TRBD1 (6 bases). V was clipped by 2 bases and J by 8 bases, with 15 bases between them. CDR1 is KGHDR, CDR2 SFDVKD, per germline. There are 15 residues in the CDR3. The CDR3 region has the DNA TGTGCCACCAGTGATTCGACAGGCCCTAGGGATGAGCAGTTCTTC. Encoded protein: CATSDSTGPRDEQFF.

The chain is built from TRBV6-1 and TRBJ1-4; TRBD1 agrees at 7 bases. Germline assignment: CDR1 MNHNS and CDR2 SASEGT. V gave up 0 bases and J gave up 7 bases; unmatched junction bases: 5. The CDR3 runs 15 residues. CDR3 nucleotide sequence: TGTGCCAGCAGTGAAGCGGACAGGCTCATTGAAAAACTGTTTTTT. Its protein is CASSEADRLIEKLFF.

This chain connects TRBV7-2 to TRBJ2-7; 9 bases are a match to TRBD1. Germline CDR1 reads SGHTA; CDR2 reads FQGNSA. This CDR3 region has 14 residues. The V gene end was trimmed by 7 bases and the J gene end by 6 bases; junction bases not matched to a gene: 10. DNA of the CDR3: TGTGCCAGCACCCCAGGGGACAGGGTGACCGAGCAGTACTTC. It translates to CASTPGDRVTEQYF.

The CDR3, as DNA: TGTGCCAGCAGCTTAGCGGGGACTAGCGGTGGGGATACGCAGTATTTT. This encodes CASSLAGTSGGDTQYF. The rearrangement joins TRBV7-2 to TRBJ2-3; 11 bases align to TRBD2. The CDR3 has 16 amino acids. The germline CDR1 and CDR2 sequences are SGHTA and FQGNSA. With V trimmed by 0 bases and J by 6 bases, 5 bases remained unmatched.

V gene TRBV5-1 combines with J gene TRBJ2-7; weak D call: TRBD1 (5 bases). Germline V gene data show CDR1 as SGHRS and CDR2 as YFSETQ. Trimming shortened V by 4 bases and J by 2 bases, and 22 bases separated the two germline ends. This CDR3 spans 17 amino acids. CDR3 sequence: CASSTRVPGFGTYEQYF. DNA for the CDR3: TGCGCCAGCAGCACCAGGGTACCAGGGTTTGGAACCTACGAGCAGTACTTC. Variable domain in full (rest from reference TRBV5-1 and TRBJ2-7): KAGVTQTPRYLIKTRGQQVTLSCSPISGHRSVSWYQQTPGQGLQFLFEYFSETQRNKGNFPGRFSGRQFSNSRSEMNVSTLELGDSALYLCASSTRVPGFGTYEQYFGPGTRLTVT.

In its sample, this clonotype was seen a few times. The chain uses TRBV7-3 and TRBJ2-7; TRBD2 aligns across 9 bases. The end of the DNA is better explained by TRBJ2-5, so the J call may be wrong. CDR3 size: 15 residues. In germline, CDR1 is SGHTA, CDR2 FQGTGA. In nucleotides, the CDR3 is TGTGCCAGCAGCTTGAATAGCGGGGGTTGGGAGACCCAGTACTTC. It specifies CASSLNSGGWETQYF.